This TCR beta chain is drawn from a study of human T cells and chemical hapten exposure (dated by TCRdb to about 2021). For the wider study: For sensitization, 2% DPC in acetone was applied to a roughly 2 cm by roughly 2 cm area of upper inner arm skin. Throughout the approximately 22-week study period, patients were also given weekly therapeutic DPC doses on the scalp. Patch testing was performed on the upper back with Finn chambers containing 0.01% DPC, and the patch tests were scored after 6 days according to International Contact Dermatitis Research Group standards. The patient cohort, mostly female, included alopecia areata with under or over 50% scalp involvement, alopecia totalis and alopecia universalis. Libraries were combined into a pool for sequencing, and differences in TCR yield between samples came mainly from small differences in library volumes within the pool. In alopecia patients, the study followed how the peripheral blood TCR repertoire changed in vivo over primary and secondary sensitization to diphenylcyclopropenone (DPC), a hapten. Blood samples were taken from patients before sensitization (week 0) and at 2, 6 and about 24 weeks after DPC sensitization. Around 30 alopecia patients provided blood for TCR sequencing at one to four time points (pre-sensitization, 2, 6 and 24 weeks).

Paper-wide results and their limitations: After repeated subsampling, changes were observed in the strength of the expansion versus patch-test correlation and in the threshold at which the correlation became significant. The number of PT1 expanded TCRs positively correlated with patch test score, significant at thresholds 8, 16 and 32 but not 4. DPC sensitization did not change how many TCRs were above 1 in 1000 frequency, and no evidence was found of alterations in global repertoire structure. Significantly more large CDR3 similarity clusters were formed by expanded TCRs than by pre-sensitization or healthy control sets, consistent with antigen-driven responses. Because all patients had alopecia, a presumed autoimmune disease, the immune response of the patients might differ from that of healthy individuals.

The library was obtained by RACE. This sample was sequenced with a NextSeq 500. During library preparation, unique molecular identifiers were attached to individual cDNA molecules so that TCRs could be counted in a quantitative, reproducible way. Each blood RNA sample was used to sequence both TCR alpha and TCR beta chains. The paper's processing steps were these. Samples had a median of 95,638 TCRs, with a range from roughly 23,224 to 700,000. The Decombinator software suite was used to annotate V, J and CDR3 in the TCR reads. Every sample was subsampled to the same number of TCRs (28,000) for the PS versus PT1 abundance plots. TCRs were defined as expanded if absent before sensitization and observed at least eight times at the 2-week time point. TCRdb reworked the public reads: Q25 trimming with fastp, MiXCR clone assembly, productive beta chains retained. Rows with a matching CDR3 protein are joined into one entry that keeps the most common DNA and genes. The V and J calls and clone size are TCRdb's, not the authors'. The sample has about 100,000 distinct CDR3 sequences on record, around 10% of them singletons. The top ten clonotypes cover around 3.4% of the sample.

V and J are truncated by 3 bases and 4 bases respectively, leaving an intervening sequence of 12 bases. The CDR3 holds 14 amino acids from the cysteine to the phenylalanine. Of the read, only the CDR3 DNA is kept; its 42 bases are in frame from base 1. CDR1 and CDR2 were assigned from the germline V gene as WSHSY and SAAADI. The time point label corresponds to: patch test 1, 2 weeks after DPC sensitization. The treatment or condition tag for this specimen amounts to: therapeutic diphenylcyclopropenone sensitization with weekly scalp DPC. Blood at each patch-test visit was drawn before the patch test was applied. Eligible patients were aged 18 to 70, diagnosed with alopecia, deemed suitable for DPC therapy, and excluded if pregnant. Total RNA was extracted from unfractionated whole blood collected in Tempus Blood RNA tubes. This clonotype was recorded a few times. The clone's antigen remains unknown. No base qualities exist here, and no much larger clone lies one base off it.

Here the sequenced sample was whole blood, taken in connection with sensitization to the hapten diphenylcyclopropenone (DPC). This receptor was obtained from a woman between 40 and 55 years old with alopecia areata. Some clones in this sample may be carry-over from other donors' samples. This receptor chain uses TRBV10-2 and TRBJ1-2; perhaps TRBD1 is the D gene, with 6 bases matching. The nucleotide sequence reads TGCGCCAGCAGTGAAGGGGGAAAAGGCTATGGCTACACCTTC. Its protein is CASSEGGKGYGYTF.